This TCR beta chain was documented in a study of OX40 agonist ivuxolimab in advanced cancers. Clones were read by immunoSEQ multiplex PCR, and TCRdb kept only the in-frame ones, dropping some. There are 75,000 to 95,000 clones in the sample; more than 75% occur only once, and 4.5% to 5.5% lies in the top ten. V lost 4 bases and J 2 bases, leaving 0 bases between the germline ends. CDR3 length: 10 residues. CDR1 and CDR2 from the germline V gene are MRHNA and SNTAGT. V gene TRBV6-4 combines with J gene TRBJ2-7; D is ambiguous. This receptor was obtained from an adult with an advanced solid tumor such as melanoma, head and neck, liver or kidney cancer. The sequenced sample was CD4+ or CD8+ T cells sorted from blood, obtained in a trial of the OX40 agonist ivuxolimab. The CDR3 spells CASSAYEQYF. The CDR3 DNA reads as TGTGCCAGCAGTGCCTACGAGCAGTACTTC.